This T cell receptor beta chain was identified during a study of blood T cell repertoires in COVID-19. In the original analysis: Estimation of nucleated cell counts was performed using reference gene primer amplification. Libraries were prepared by immunoSEQ multiplex PCR; TCRdb keeps only in-frame clonotypes and omits some of them. The DNA was the basis for D and trimming; V, J and clone size are from that table. Here the sample spans 55,000 to 65,000 clones, approximately 82% being singletons. Germline V gives CDR1 LNHDA, CDR2 SQIVND (reference sequence). The CDR3 consists of 13 residues. The V end was cut by 4 bases, the J end by 8 bases, with 14 bases between.

The rearrangement uses TRBV19 and TRBJ1-1; D not certain. The sample was peripheral blood. This receptor was identified in a woman aged 55 to 70 with acute or convalescent COVID-19. The CDR3 nucleotides read TGTGCCAGTAGTACCACGACATGGCCCGAAGCTTTCTTT. Residues: CASSTTTWPEAFF.